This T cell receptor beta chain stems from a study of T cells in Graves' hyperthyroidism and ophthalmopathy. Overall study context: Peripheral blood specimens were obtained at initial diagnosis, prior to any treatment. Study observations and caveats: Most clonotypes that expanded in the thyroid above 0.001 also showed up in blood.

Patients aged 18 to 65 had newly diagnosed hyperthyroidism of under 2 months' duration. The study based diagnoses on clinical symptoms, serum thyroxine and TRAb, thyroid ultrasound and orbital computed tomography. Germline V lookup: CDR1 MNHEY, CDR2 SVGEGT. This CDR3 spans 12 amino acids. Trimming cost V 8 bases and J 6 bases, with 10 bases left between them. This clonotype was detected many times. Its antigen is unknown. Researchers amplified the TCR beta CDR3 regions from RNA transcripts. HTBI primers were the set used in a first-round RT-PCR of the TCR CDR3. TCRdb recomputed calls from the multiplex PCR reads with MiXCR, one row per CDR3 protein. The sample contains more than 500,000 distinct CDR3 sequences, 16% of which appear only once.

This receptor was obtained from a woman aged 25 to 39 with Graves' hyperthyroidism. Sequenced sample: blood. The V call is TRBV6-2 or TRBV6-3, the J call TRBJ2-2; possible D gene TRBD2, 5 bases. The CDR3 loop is CASGRAAGELFF. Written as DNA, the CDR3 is TGTGCCAGCGGTCGAGCGGCCGGGGAGCTGTTTTTT.